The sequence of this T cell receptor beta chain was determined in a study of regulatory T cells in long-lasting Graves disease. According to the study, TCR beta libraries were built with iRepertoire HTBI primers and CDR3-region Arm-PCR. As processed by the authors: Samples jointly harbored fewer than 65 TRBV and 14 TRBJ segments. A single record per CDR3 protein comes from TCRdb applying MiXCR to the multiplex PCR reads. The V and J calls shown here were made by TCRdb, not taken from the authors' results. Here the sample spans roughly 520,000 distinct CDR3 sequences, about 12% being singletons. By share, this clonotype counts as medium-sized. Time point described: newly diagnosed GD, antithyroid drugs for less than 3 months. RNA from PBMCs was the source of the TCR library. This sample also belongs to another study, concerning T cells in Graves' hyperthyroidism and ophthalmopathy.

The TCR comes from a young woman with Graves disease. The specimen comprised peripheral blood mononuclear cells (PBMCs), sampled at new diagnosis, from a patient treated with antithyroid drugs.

The CDR3 nucleotides read TGCAGTGCTAGAGGGGGGATAGCGGGAGAGACCCAGTACTTC. Protein: CSARGGIAGETQYF. This chain connects TRBV20-1 to TRBJ2-5, with 7 bases lining up with TRBD2. CDR1 and CDR2 from the germline V gene are DFQATT and SNEGSKA (reference sequence). Trimming at V came to 1 base and at J to 4 bases, leaving 6 bases not matched to a gene. The CDR3 loop spans 14 amino acids.